These 31 T cell receptor beta chains were all obtained from the same sample, sequenced in a study of naive and memory T cell subsets. An equimolar mix of two oligonucleotides served as the beta constant-region primer for TRBC1 and TRBC2. Four rounds of PCR amplified the ligated cDNA using nested alpha and beta constant-region primers plus SP2. MiXCR, run by TCRdb on the UMI-ligation and nested PCR reads, gives a single entry per CDR3 protein. Among over 110,000 distinct CDR3 sequences listed, approximately 20% were seen once. Antigens of these TCRs are unknown. Overall study results and limits: Naive repertoires, especially CD8, held a few larger clonotypes, possibly memory cells re-expressing CD45RA.

The sample consisted of naive CD8+ T cells from blood. These receptors came from a human donor in good health.

This clonotype was counted only a few times. V gene TRBV12-3 or TRBV12-4 combines with J gene TRBJ2-2; 10 bases fit TRBD1. V lost 5 bases, J lost 3 bases, and 3 bases stayed unmatched. CDR3 length equals 15 residues. In DNA, the CDR3 is TGTGCCAGCAGTCTCGACAGGGGGCACACCGGGGAGCTGTTTTTT. Its translation: CASSLDRGHTGELFF.

Only a few counts were recorded for this clonotype. This rearrangement joins TRBV5-1 to TRBJ2-1; 12 nucleotides agree with TRBD2. The CDR3 loop spans 17 amino acids. The germline CDR1 and CDR2 sequences are SGHRS and YFSETQ. The V and J ends lost 4 bases and 2 bases, in that order; junction bases with no gene match: 7. DNA for the CDR3: TGCGCCAGCAGCCCAAGACTAGCGGGAGAAACCTACAATGAGCAGTTCTTC. Protein: CASSPRLAGETYNEQFF.

A few counts support this clonotype. The chain has TRBV7-6 and TRBJ2-7; D gene unclear. This CDR3 region has 13 residues. Germline V gene data show CDR1 as SGHVS and CDR2 as FNYEAQ. The V end was cut by 2 bases, the J end by 3 bases, with 8 bases between. Written as DNA, the CDR3 is TGTGCCAGCAGCTTACGCCGCAACTACGAGCAGTACTTC. Its translation is CASSLRRNYEQYF.

The V gene is TRBV3-1, the J gene TRBJ2-2; D not certain. Germline assignment: CDR1 LGHDT and CDR2 YNNKEL (reference sequence). The length of the CDR3 is 13 residues. The V gene lost 1 base and the J gene lost 1 base, with 1 base spanning the gap. This chain's CDR3 is CASSQGNTGELFF. In DNA form, the CDR3 reads TGTGCCAGCAGCCAAGGGAACACCGGGGAGCTGTTTTTT.

The chain employs TRBV19 and TRBJ2-3; D is possibly TRBD1 or TRBD2 (5 bases each). Germline CDR1 LNHDA, CDR2 SQIVND (reference sequence). Trimming shortened V by 5 bases and J by 6 bases, and 9 bases separated the two germline ends. This CDR3 has 12 amino acids. This chain's CDR3 is CASSRDGDTQYF. The CDR3 nucleotides read TGTGCCAGTAGTCGGGACGGCGATACGCAGTATTTT.

The chain joins TRBV28 to TRBJ2-1, with TRBD2 as a possible D gene (5 bases). Germline V gene sequence: CDR1 MDHEN, CDR2 SYDVKM. The CDR3 spans 16 residues. With 6 bases removed from V and 0 bases from J, the gap between germline ends came to 15 bases. As DNA, the CDR3 is TGTGCCAGCAGCAACTTGAGCGGAAGCTCCTACAATGAGCAGTTCTTC. It yields the protein CASSNLSGSSYNEQFF.

The chain's CDR3 is CASSFYPNTGELFF. DNA for the CDR3: TGTGCCAGCAGTTTCTACCCGAACACCGGGGAGCTGTTTTTT. The J gene is TRBJ2-2, the V gene TRBV28, with no clear D. The CDR3 is 14 amino acids. Trimming cost V 3 bases and J 0 bases, with 5 bases left between them. Per the germline V gene, CDR1 is MDHEN and CDR2 is SYDVKM.

This chain joins TRBV5-6 and TRBJ2-1; a possible D gene is TRBD2 (6 bases). Deletions cut 4 bases from V and 5 bases from J, with 7 bases between. Germline lookup yields CDR1 SGHDT and CDR2 YYEEEE. The CDR3 is 12 amino acids. The CDR3 region has the DNA TGTGCCAGCAGCCCGGGGGACAATGAGCAGTTCTTC. Translated, it gives CASSPGDNEQFF. The full variable domain, with the rest looked up from reference TRBV5-6 and TRBJ2-1, is DAGVTQSPTHLIKTRGQQVTLRCSPKSGHDTVSWYQQALGQGPQFIFQYYEEEERQRGNFPDRFSGHQFPNYSSELNVNALLLGDSALYLCASSPGDNEQFFGPGTRLTVL.

The chain combines TRBV7-6 with TRBJ2-1, with TRBD2 as a possible D gene (7 bases). Per germline, CDR1 SGHVS and CDR2 FNYEAQ. Trimming pared 4 bases from V and 9 bases from J, leaving 13 bases between. This CDR3 region has 13 residues. Written as DNA, the CDR3 is TGTGCCAGCAGCTCCTCGGCGGGGGCTGAGCAGTTCTTC. Protein sequence: CASSSSAGAEQFF.

The V gene is TRBV6-6, the J gene TRBJ2-5; D unresolved. Trimming took 5 bases from V and 4 from J, leaving 8 bases between them. The CDR3 has 12 amino acids. CDR1 is MNHNY and CDR2 is SVGAGI in the germline V gene (reference sequence). CDR3 amino acids: CASSGYGETQYF. Written as DNA, the CDR3 is TGTGCCAGCAGTGGGTACGGAGAGACCCAGTACTTC.

V and J are TRBV23-1 and TRBJ2-1, with 8 nucleotides matching TRBD1. TRBV23-1 is given ORF status, its function remaining uncertain. Trimming removed 4 bases from V and 4 bases from J; junction bases left unmatched: 9. This CDR3 spans 16 amino acids. CDR3 DNA sequence: TGCGCCAGCAGTCTCAGGCAGGGGGCTTGGTACAATGAGCAGTTCTTC. This translates into CASSLRQGAWYNEQFF.

The chain carries TRBV12-3 or TRBV12-4 and TRBJ1-5; D remains unclear. The CDR3 is 12 residues long. The V end lost 6 bases, the J end lost 3 bases, and 6 bases lay between the germline ends. This CDR3 reads CASSSFNQPQHF. CDR3 bases: TGTGCCAGCAGCAGCTTCAATCAGCCCCAGCATTTT.

This clonotype was recorded a few times. V usage is TRBV20-1 and J usage is TRBJ2-7, with D possibly TRBD1 on 7 matching bases. The CDR3 runs to 14 residues. Trimming took 3 bases from V and 4 from J, leaving 16 bases between them. The germline gives CDR1 DFQATT, CDR2 SNEGSKA (reference sequence). CDR3 nucleotide sequence: TGCAGTGCTAGGGCGGGACAGCATTTTTACGAGCAGTACTTC. Its translation is CSARAGQHFYEQYF.

CDR3 in DNA: TGTGCCAGCAGTGAATCGACAGGCGCGAACACTGAAGCTTTCTTT. Protein sequence: CASSESTGANTEAFF. The chain has TRBV6-5 and TRBJ1-1; perhaps TRBD1 as D (6 bases). With 5 bases removed from V and 1 base from J, the gap between germline ends came to 14 bases. The CDR3 is 15 amino acids. Germline V lookup: CDR1 MNHEY, CDR2 SVGAGI.

CDR3 sequence (DNA): TGTGCCAGCAGTTCCTTGGATAATATTAACAATGAGCAGTTCTTC. The encoded protein is CASSSLDNINNEQFF. This chain joins TRBV27 and TRBJ2-1, with D unresolved. The CDR3 consists of 15 residues. Germline CDR1 MNHEY, CDR2 SMNVEV (reference sequence). Trimming left V 4 bases short and J 5 bases short, with 15 bases between.

This clonotype has a handful of counts. The rearrangement links TRBV4-1 to TRBJ2-5, with 9 bases aligning to TRBD1. Germline CDR1 MGHRA, CDR2 YSYEKL. V shed 0 bases and J 3 bases; nucleotides not matched to a gene: 5. The CDR3 totals 16 residues. The CDR3 DNA sequence: TGCGCCAGCAGCCAAGATCGGGACAGGGTGGAAGAGACCCAGTACTTC. Its protein product is CASSQDRDRVEETQYF.

This clonotype has just a few counts. V usage is TRBV19 and J usage is TRBJ2-3; D is unresolved. The length of the CDR3 is 13 residues. V was clipped by 9 bases and J by 6 bases, with 16 bases between them. The V gene's germline CDR1 is LNHDA and CDR2 SQIVND (reference sequence). The CDR3 coding sequence is TGTGCCAGCCAGGACCGGCTTTGGGATACGCAGTATTTT. This sequence encodes CASQDRLWDTQYF.

This chain links TRBV6-1 with TRBJ1-1, with D unclear. Trimming stripped 3 bases from V and 3 bases from J, with 11 bases between. Looked up from germline, CDR1 is MNHNS and CDR2 is SASEGT. The CDR3 contains 14 residues. The CDR3 nucleotides are TGTGCCAGCAGTGACTTTATGGACGACACTGAAGCTTTCTTT. This translates into CASSDFMDDTEAFF.

The rearrangement uses TRBV19 and TRBJ1-1; 8 bases map to TRBD1. V dropped 1 base and J dropped 6; count of bases not matched to a gene: 1. In germline, CDR1 is LNHDA, CDR2 SQIVND (reference sequence). The CDR3 loop spans 13 amino acids. CDR3 in amino acids: CASSIGQGSEAFF. The DNA for the CDR3 is TGTGCCAGTAGTATAGGACAGGGGTCTGAAGCTTTCTTT.

The genes are TRBV12-3 or TRBV12-4 and TRBJ2-2; no firm D call. Trimming left V 5 bases short and J 7 bases short, with 11 bases between. The CDR3 runs 13 residues. As DNA, the CDR3 is TGTGCCAGCAGTCCTGCATTGGGCGGGGAGCTGTTTTTT. It is translated as CASSPALGGELFF.

This clonotype was recorded many times. The CDR3 protein is CASSIGQGSVNEQYF. The CDR3 nucleotides read TGTGCCAGCAGTATCGGACAGGGGTCCGTGAACGAGCAGTACTTC. V is TRBV6-2 or TRBV6-3 and J is TRBJ2-7; 9 nucleotides align to TRBD1. This CDR3 is 15 amino acids long. J gave up 5 bases and V 5 bases, and 10 bases lay outside the gene matches. Per germline, CDR1 MNHEY and CDR2 SVGEGT.

This clonotype was seen a few times. DNA of the CDR3: TGTGCCAGCAGTTACTCGGGACTTTACGAGCAGTACTTC. Its translation is CASSYSGLYEQYF. The chain employs TRBV6-5 and TRBJ2-7; weak D call: TRBD2 (6 bases). This CDR3 has 13 residues. Trimming cost V 0 bases and J 4 bases, with 7 bases left between them. Germline CDR1 is MNHEY and CDR2 is SVGAGI.

This clonotype was counted ten times or more. The chain recombines TRBV6-2 or TRBV6-3 with TRBJ2-3, with D possibly being TRBD1 (5 bases). Germline V gene sequence: CDR1 MNHEY, CDR2 SVGEGT. Trimming took 4 bases from V and 0 from J, leaving 5 bases between them. The CDR3 spans 13 residues. In DNA form, the CDR3 reads TGTGCCAGCAGTTGGGGCAGCACAGATACGCAGTATTTT. Protein: CASSWGSTDTQYF.

This clonotype has just a few counts. The chain has TRBV14 and TRBJ2-1; TRBD1 is a possible D gene (6 bases). Trimming shortened V by 0 bases and J by 7 bases, and 16 bases separated the two germline ends. Germline values: CDR1 SGHDN, CDR2 FVKESK. The CDR3 covers 16 residues. The CDR3 here is CASSQESGGWGNEQFF. DNA for the CDR3: TGTGCCAGCAGCCAAGAATCTGGGGGCTGGGGAAATGAGCAGTTCTTC.

The J gene is TRBJ1-2, the V gene TRBV4-1, with 10 nucleotides matching TRBD1. Trimming cost V 2 bases and J 8 bases; bases outside gene matches: 5. Germline CDR1 is MGHRA and CDR2 is YSYEKL. The CDR3 spans 14 residues. The CDR3 here is CASSQIGTGEGYTF. Written as DNA, the CDR3 is TGCGCCAGCAGCCAAATCGGGACAGGGGAAGGCTACACCTTC.

V gene TRBV5-1 combines with J gene TRBJ2-1; tentative D call: TRBD1 (5 bases). The ends were cut back, 1 base at V and 9 bases at J, with 17 bases in the middle. The CDR3 has 15 residues. From germline, CDR1 is SGHRS and CDR2 YFSETQ. DNA of the CDR3: TGCGCCAGCAGCTTGAAAAGGGGAAGGGATCTTGAGCAGTTCTTC. Its protein is CASSLKRGRDLEQFF.

The rearrangement uses TRBV2 and TRBJ2-1; the match to TRBD2 covers 9 bases. Unmatched junction bases numbered 9, after V lost 1 base and J lost 8 bases. Germline CDR1 and CDR2: SNHLY and FYNNEI. The CDR3 spans 16 residues. The CDR3 sequence is CASSEEGSGSRYEQFF. CDR3 sequence (DNA): TGTGCCAGCAGTGAAGAGGGTAGCGGGAGTCGTTATGAGCAGTTCTTC.

This clonotype was counted only a few times. The genes are TRBV5-1 and TRBJ1-2; TRBD1 aligns across 7 bases. Germline values: CDR1 SGHRS, CDR2 YFSETQ. After removal of 6 bases from V and 5 bases from J, the junction contained 13 bases not matched to a gene. The CDR3 length is 15 residues. In DNA form, the CDR3 reads TGCGCCAGCACCTACAACCCCGGGACAGCGTATGGCTACACCTTC. Its protein is CASTYNPGTAYGYTF. Together with reference TRBV5-1 and TRBJ1-2, the CDR3 gives the full variable domain: KAGVTQTPRYLIKTRGQQVTLSCSPISGHRSVSWYQQTPGQGLQFLFEYFSETQRNKGNFPGRFSGRQFSNSRSEMNVSTLELGDSALYLCASTYNPGTAYGYTFGSGTRLTVV.

This clonotype was recorded a few times. The gene calls are TRBV10-3 and TRBJ2-5; 10 positions agree with TRBD1. The CDR3 is made up of 17 amino acids. Germline CDR1 is ENHRY and CDR2 is SYGVKD. J lost 5 bases, V lost 4 bases, and 13 bases had no gene match. CDR3 sequence reads: CAISGATGGERGETQYF. The CDR3 coding sequence is TGTGCCATCAGTGGTGCGACAGGGGGCGAAAGGGGGGAGACCCAGTACTTC.

This clonotype occurred a few times. The gene calls are TRBV28 and TRBJ2-7, with D possibly matching TRBD2 (7 bases). The CDR3 extends over 12 amino acids. CDR1 is MDHEN and CDR2 is SYDVKM in the germline V gene. V was pared by 5 bases and J by 4 bases, with 9 bases between. CDR3 coding DNA: TGTGCCAGCAGTAGGGGGGGGTACGAGCAGTACTTC. Amino acids: CASSRGGYEQYF. The full variable domain, its missing parts supplied by reference TRBV28 and TRBJ2-7, is DVKVTQSSRYLVKRTGEKVFLECVQDMDHENMFWYRQDPGLGLRLIYFSYDVKMKEKGDIPEGYSVSREKKERFSLILESASTNQTSMYLCASSRGGYEQYFGPGTRLTVT.

This clonotype has a handful of counts. The chain carries TRBV7-2 and TRBJ2-1; D is perhaps TRBD2 (6 bases). The CDR3 contains 15 residues. Per germline, CDR1 SGHTA and CDR2 FQGNSA. Trimming pared 5 bases from V and 1 base from J, leaving 12 bases between. CDR3 bases: TGTGCCAGCAGCGGCGGGGACTCTTCCTACAATGAGCAGTTCTTC. It codes for CASSGGDSSYNEQFF.